These 13 T cell receptor beta chains were sequenced from one sample in a study of cytomegalovirus exposure and HLA in healthy donors. With 60 Vbeta and 13 Jbeta primers, the PCR was carried out. The method was immunoSEQ multiplex PCR; TCRdb's version includes in-frame clones alone and lacks a portion of them. The profile shows roughly 92,000 clones, about four fifths of them singletons. Sequenced sample: PBMCs. The origin of the receptors is a man over 45 in good health and CMV-seropositive.

The genes are TRBV7-6 and TRBJ2-3; 7 nucleotides agree with TRBD1. This CDR3 region has 16 residues. J was trimmed by 2 bases and V by 4 bases; bases with no gene match: 9. Germline assignment: CDR1 SGHVS and CDR2 FNYEAQ. CDR3 bases: TGTGCCAGCAGCTCAACTCCGGGACAGAACACAGATACGCAGTATTTT. Translation gives CASSSTPGQNTDTQYF.

V gene TRBV14 combines with J gene TRBJ2-5; D ambiguous. The J call is uncertain, as TRBJ2-7 better fits the DNA end. This CDR3 contains 16 residues. Germline V gene lookup returns CDR1 SGHDN and CDR2 FVKESK. Here the CDR3 DNA reads TGTGCCAGCAGCCAAGATCGTCGTTTTTCCTACTACGAGCAGTACTTC. Translating gives CASSQDRRFSYYEQYF.

The V gene is TRBV9, the J gene TRBJ2-5; a possible D gene is TRBD1 (6 bases). Deletions cut 0 bases from V and 2 bases from J, with 8 bases between. Germline loops: CDR1 SGDLS, CDR2 YYNGEE. This CDR3 is 14 amino acids long. The CDR3 region is CASSVGQEQETQYF. CDR3 DNA sequence: TGTGCCAGCAGCGTAGGACAGGAGCAAGAGACCCAGTACTTC.

The chain joins TRBV27 to TRBJ2-5; D possibly corresponds to TRBD2 (6 bases). The J call may be mistaken, given a closer DNA end match to TRBJ2-7. Germline V lookup: CDR1 MNHEY, CDR2 SMNVEV (reference sequence). This CDR3 contains 15 residues. CDR3 in DNA: TGTGCCAGCAGCCATGGCGGGGAGTTCGGCGGCGAGCAGTACTTC. It yields the protein CASSHGGEFGGEQYF.

The V and J genes are TRBV2 and TRBJ2-5; TRBD2 aligns across 14 bases. Looked up from germline, CDR1 is SNHLY and CDR2 is FYNNEI. The CDR3 is 16 residues long. J gave up 5 bases and V 7 bases, and 9 bases lay outside the gene matches. For the CDR3, the DNA is TGTGCCAGCATCTCGGGACTAGCGGGAGTGGTTGAGACCCAGTACTTC. This translates into CASISGLAGVVETQYF.

This chain joins TRBV7-2 and TRBJ2-5, with 14 bases fitting TRBD2. The junction had 4 bases not matched to a gene; V was cut back by 5 bases and J by 5 bases. Germline assignment: CDR1 SGHTA and CDR2 FQGNSA. This CDR3 spans 15 amino acids. This CDR3 is CASSRTSGRMETQYF. CDR3 nucleotide sequence: TGTGCCAGCAGCCGGACTAGCGGGAGGATGGAGACCCAGTACTTC.

On this clone itself: Different DNA sequences within this sample yield the same CDR3. The gene calls are TRBV19 and TRBJ1-1, with a tentative D call TRBD1 (5 bases). The germline CDR1 and CDR2 sequences are LNHDA and SQIVND (reference sequence). The germline V and J ends were trimmed by 5 bases and 4 bases, with 14 bases remaining between them. The CDR3 totals 14 residues. DNA of the CDR3: TGTGCCAGTAGTGCTCTCTACAGGAGCACTGAAGCTTTCTTT. It specifies CASSALYRSTEAFF.

V usage is TRBV11-2 and J usage is TRBJ2-1; possible D gene TRBD1, 6 bases. Trimming took off 1 base at V and 0 bases at J, with 10 bases between the two ends. Germline V gives CDR1 SGHAT, CDR2 FQNNGV. This CDR3 spans 16 amino acids. CDR3 in DNA: TGTGCCAGCAGCTTAGCAGGGGCTAGCTCCTACAATGAGCAGTTCTTC. This gives the protein CASSLAGASSYNEQFF.

The chain links TRBV6-5 to TRBJ1-1; D perhaps matches TRBD1 (5 bases). V lost 7 bases, J lost 6 bases, and 18 bases lay in between. Germline V gene sequence: CDR1 MNHEY, CDR2 SVGAGI. The CDR3 length is 14 residues. The CDR3 loop reads CASKPPRQGAEAFF. CDR3 in DNA: TGTGCCAGCAAGCCCCCCCGCCAGGGCGCTGAAGCTTTCTTT.

V gene TRBV11-1 combines with J gene TRBJ1-1; D call uncertain. The V end was cut by 6 bases, the J end by 3 bases, with 14 bases between. This CDR3 is 14 amino acids long. The germline V gene encodes CDR1 SGHAT and CDR2 FQDESV (reference sequence). The CDR3 sequence is CASRSGNTDTEAFF. The CDR3 coding sequence is TGTGCCAGCAGGTCCGGGAACACTGACACTGAAGCTTTCTTT.

The chain joins TRBV11-2 to TRBJ1-1; maybe TRBD1 (6 bases). CDR3 length: 14 amino acids. The V end was cut by 1 base, the J end by 11 bases, with 17 bases between. Germline V gene sequence: CDR1 SGHAT, CDR2 FQNNGV. The CDR3: CASSLAMGGQAAFF. CDR3 nucleotide sequence: TGTGCCAGCAGCTTAGCAATGGGGGGGCAGGCGGCTTTCTTT. Filled out from reference TRBV11-2 and TRBJ1-1, the complete variable domain reads EAGVAQSPRYKIIEKRQSVAFWCNPISGHATLYWYQQILGQGPKLLIQFQNNGVVDDSQLPKDRFSAERLKGVDSTLKIQPAKLEDSAVYLCASSLAMGGQAAFFGQGTRLTVV.

Concerning this clone itself: A junction boundary mismatches the germline segment, possibly from a read error. The chain has TRBV6-5 and TRBJ2-5, with D possibly being TRBD1 (5 bases). The CDR3 totals 12 residues. The germline CDR1 and CDR2 sequences are MNHEY and SVGAGI. CDR3 nucleotides: TGTGCCAGCACCCAGATTGGCACGGCGACAGACTTC. Translated: CASTQIGTATDF.

This rearrangement joins TRBV5-1 to TRBJ1-1; D gene uncertain. The V end was cut by 1 base, the J end by 3 bases, with 10 bases between. Per germline, CDR1 SGHRS and CDR2 YFSETQ. The CDR3 runs to 14 residues. CDR3 protein: CASSLSGGDTEAFF. CDR3 nucleotides: TGCGCCAGCAGCTTGAGCGGCGGGGACACTGAAGCTTTCTTT.